The TCR beta chain described here comes from a study of blood T cells in healthy people across ages. The CDR3 extends over 16 amino acids. Per germline, CDR1 LGHDT and CDR2 YNNKEL (reference sequence). Unmatched junction bases numbered 8, after V lost 4 bases and J lost 3 bases. The use of a sample-barcoded 5' primer and a J-beta primer mix characterized a second PCR of roughly 7 to 12 cycles. TCRdb recomputed calls from the 5' RACE reads with MiXCR, one row per CDR3 protein. The sample holds hundreds of thousands of distinct CDR3 sequences, roughly 50% seen once. This receptor was obtained from a man aged 25-45 years in good health. The rearrangement joins TRBV3-1 to TRBJ2-4; 8 bases map to TRBD2. Sequenced material: blood. The CDR3 sequence is CASSPAGGVGKNIQYF. CDR3 nucleotides: TGTGCCAGCAGCCCCGCGGGAGGAGTAGGCAAAAACATTCAGTACTTC.